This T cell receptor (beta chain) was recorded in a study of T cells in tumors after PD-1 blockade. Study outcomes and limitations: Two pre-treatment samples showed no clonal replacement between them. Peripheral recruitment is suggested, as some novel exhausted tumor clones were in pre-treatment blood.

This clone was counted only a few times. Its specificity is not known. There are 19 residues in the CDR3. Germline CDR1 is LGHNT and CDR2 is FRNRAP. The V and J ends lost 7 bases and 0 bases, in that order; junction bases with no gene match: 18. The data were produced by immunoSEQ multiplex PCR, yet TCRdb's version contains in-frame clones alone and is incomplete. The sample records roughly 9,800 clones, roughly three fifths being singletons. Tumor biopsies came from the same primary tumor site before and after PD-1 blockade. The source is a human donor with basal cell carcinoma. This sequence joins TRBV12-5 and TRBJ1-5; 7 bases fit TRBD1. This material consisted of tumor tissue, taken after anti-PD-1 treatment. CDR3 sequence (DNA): TGTGCTAGTGAGGAGAGGACAGGATTTAGTCCATATAGCAATCAGCCCCAGCATTTT. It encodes CASEERTGFSPYSNQPQHF.